This passage covers 10 T cell receptor beta chains from one sample sequenced in a study of cytomegalovirus exposure and HLA in healthy donors. Measured with immunoSEQ multiplex PCR; TCRdb has only the in-frame clones, and not every one. The sample records about 130,000 clones, roughly 95% being singletons. The sequenced sample consisted of PBMCs. Source of these receptors: a man aged 18 to 35 in good health and CMV-seronegative.

Concerning this clone: Other nucleotide sequences in the sample specify the same CDR3. The chain has TRBV5-1 and TRBJ1-1; 8 bases map to TRBD1. Germline assignment: CDR1 SGHRS and CDR2 YFSETQ. V shed 0 bases, J shed 4 bases, and the junction held 2 bases outside the gene matches. The CDR3 length is 14 residues. The CDR3 bases are TGCGCCAGCAGCTTGGATACAGGGGGCACTGAAGCTTTCTTT. Translated: CASSLDTGGTEAFF.

The chain links TRBV28 to TRBJ2-1, with D possibly matching TRBD2 (6 bases). The CDR3 loop spans 15 amino acids. The germline CDR1 and CDR2 sequences are MDHEN and SYDVKM. Trimming took off 3 bases at V and 2 bases at J, with 11 bases between the two ends. The CDR3 reads CASSFRAGPYNEQFF. CDR3 coding DNA: TGTGCCAGCAGTTTCAGGGCGGGACCCTACAATGAGCAGTTCTTC.

DNA of the CDR3: TGCGCCAGCAGCCAAGGCTGGCTAGCGGGAGGTGGGACCGGGGAGCTGTTTTTT. It is translated as CASSQGWLAGGGTGELFF. The rearrangement uses TRBV4-3 and TRBJ2-2; 11 nucleotides align to TRBD2. CDR1 and CDR2 (germline): LGHNA, YSLEER. The CDR3 has 18 amino acids. V gave up 1 base and J gave up 5 bases; unmatched junction bases: 9.

The CDR3 nucleotides read TGTGCCAGCAGCTTGGACAGGGCCCACGAGCAGTACTTC. The encoded protein is CASSLDRAHEQYF. The chain carries TRBV7-9 and TRBJ2-7; 8 bases fit TRBD1. The CDR3 is made up of 13 amino acids. In germline, CDR1 is SEHNR, CDR2 FQNEAQ (reference sequence). With 3 bases clipped from V and 5 bases from J, the junction kept 3 bases outside the gene matches.

V is TRBV18 and J is TRBJ1-2; a weak D match, TRBD1 (6 bases). The CDR3 covers 14 residues. Germline lookup yields CDR1 KGHSH and CDR2 LQKENI. Trimming left V 6 bases short and J 4 bases short, with 15 bases between. CDR3 nucleotides: TGTGCCAGCTCTCCGGACAGTTTCGGCTATGGCTACACCTTC. Its protein is CASSPDSFGYGYTF. The full variable domain, its missing parts supplied by reference TRBV18 and TRBJ1-2, is NAGVMQNPRHLVRRRGQEARLRCSPMKGHSHVYWYRQLPEEGLKFMVYLQKENIIDESGMPKERFSAEFPKEGPSILRIQQVVRGDSAAYFCASSPDSFGYGYTFGSGTRLTVV.

This chain links TRBV27 with TRBJ2-7; 12 positions agree with TRBD2. Per the germline V gene, CDR1 is MNHEY and CDR2 is SMNVEV (reference sequence). The CDR3 totals 17 residues. V shed 2 bases, J shed 4 bases, and the junction held 9 bases outside the gene matches. The CDR3 region is CASSLRLAGGLAYEQYF. The CDR3 region has the DNA TGTGCCAGCAGTTTAAGGCTAGCGGGAGGGCTCGCTTACGAGCAGTACTTC.

The CDR3 is CASSPRLAGGEETQYF. The CDR3 DNA reads as TGTGCCAGCAGCCCCCGACTAGCGGGAGGAGAAGAGACCCAGTACTTC. This sequence joins TRBV7-6 and TRBJ2-5; 13 bases line up with TRBD2. Trimming at V came to 5 bases and at J to 3 bases, leaving 6 bases not matched to a gene. The CDR3 runs to 16 residues. Per the germline V gene, CDR1 is SGHVS and CDR2 is FNYEAQ.

This chain uses TRBV2 with TRBJ2-2; TRBD2 matches 11 bases. Germline V gene sequence: CDR1 SNHLY, CDR2 FYNNEI. This CDR3 spans 20 amino acids. V shed 5 bases, J shed 2 bases, and the junction held 16 bases outside the gene matches. The DNA of the CDR3 is TGTGCCAGCAGTCCTAGGGGGGGGCTAGCGGGAGGAAAAAACACCGGGGAGCTGTTTTTT. Its protein is CASSPRGGLAGGKNTGELFF.

The chain is built from TRBV5-1 and TRBJ2-2; 14 bases map to TRBD2. The CDR3 covers 18 residues. Germline loops: CDR1 SGHRS, CDR2 YFSETQ. Trimming removed 4 bases from V and 1 base from J; junction bases left unmatched: 6. The CDR3: CASSQAGTSGGNTGELFF. Written as DNA, the CDR3 is TGCGCCAGCAGCCAAGCCGGGACTAGCGGGGGGAACACCGGGGAGCTGTTTTTT.

The V and J genes are TRBV7-3 and TRBJ2-2, with 10 bases matching TRBD2. Germline CDR1 reads SGHTA; CDR2 reads FQGTGA. This CDR3 contains 16 residues. After removal of 5 bases from V and 5 bases from J, the junction contained 8 bases not matched to a gene. The CDR3 region is CASSPLAGASTGELFF. In nucleotides, the CDR3 is TGTGCCAGCAGCCCTCTAGCGGGAGCTTCAACCGGGGAGCTGTTTTTT. The full variable domain, in which reference TRBV7-3 and TRBJ2-2 provide the parts outside the CDR3, is GAGVSQTPSNKVTEKGKYVELRCDPISGHTALYWYRQSLGQGPEFLIYFQGTGAADDSGLPNDRFFAVRPEGSVSTLKIQRTERGDSAVYLCASSPLAGASTGELFFGEGSRLTVL.